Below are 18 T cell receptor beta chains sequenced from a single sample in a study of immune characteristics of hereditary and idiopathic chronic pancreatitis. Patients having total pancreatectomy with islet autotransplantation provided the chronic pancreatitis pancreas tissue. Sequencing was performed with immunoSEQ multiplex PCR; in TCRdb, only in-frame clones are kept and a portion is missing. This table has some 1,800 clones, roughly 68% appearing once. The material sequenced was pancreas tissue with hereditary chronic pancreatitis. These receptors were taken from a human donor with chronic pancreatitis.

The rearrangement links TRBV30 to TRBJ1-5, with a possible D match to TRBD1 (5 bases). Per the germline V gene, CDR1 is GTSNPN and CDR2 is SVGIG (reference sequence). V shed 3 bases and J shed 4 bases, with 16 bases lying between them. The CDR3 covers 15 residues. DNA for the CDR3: TGTGCCTGGAGGGTCGACAGCAAGGGGAATCAGCCCCAGCATTTT. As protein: CAWRVDSKGNQPQHF.

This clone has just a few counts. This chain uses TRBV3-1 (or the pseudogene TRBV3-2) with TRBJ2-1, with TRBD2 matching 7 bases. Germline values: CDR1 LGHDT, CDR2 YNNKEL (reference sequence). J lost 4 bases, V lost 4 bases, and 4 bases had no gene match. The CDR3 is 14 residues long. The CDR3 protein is CASSLLGGYNEQFF. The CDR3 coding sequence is TGTGCCAGCAGCCTCCTCGGGGGGTACAATGAGCAGTTCTTC.

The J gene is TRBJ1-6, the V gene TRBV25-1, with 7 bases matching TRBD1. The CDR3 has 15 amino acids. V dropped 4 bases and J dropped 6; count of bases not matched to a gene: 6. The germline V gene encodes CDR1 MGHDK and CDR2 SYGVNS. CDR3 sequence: CASSVGQVLNSPLHF. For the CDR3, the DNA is TGTGCCAGCAGTGTCGGACAGGTCCTTAATTCACCCCTCCACTTT. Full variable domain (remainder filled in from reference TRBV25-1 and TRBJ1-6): EADIYQTPRYLVIGTGKKITLECSQTMGHDKMYWYQQDPGMELHLIHYSYGVNSTEKGDLSSESTVSRIRTEHFPLTLESARPSHTSQYLCASSVGQVLNSPLHFGNGTRLTVT.

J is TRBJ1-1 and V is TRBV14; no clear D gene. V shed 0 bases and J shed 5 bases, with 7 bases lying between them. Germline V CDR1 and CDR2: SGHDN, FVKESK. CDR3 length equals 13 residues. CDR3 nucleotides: TGTGCCAGCAGCCAAGATAGGCTGACTGAAGCTTTCTTT. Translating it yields CASSQDRLTEAFF.

The CDR3 is CASSFDTEAFF. For the CDR3, the DNA is TGTGCCAGCAGTTTTGACACTGAAGCTTTCTTT. The rearrangement uses TRBV6-2 or TRBV6-3 and TRBJ1-1, with unresolved D. V was clipped by 4 bases and J by 3 bases, with 3 bases between them. Germline V lookup: CDR1 MNHEY, CDR2 SVGEGT. This CDR3 spans 11 amino acids.

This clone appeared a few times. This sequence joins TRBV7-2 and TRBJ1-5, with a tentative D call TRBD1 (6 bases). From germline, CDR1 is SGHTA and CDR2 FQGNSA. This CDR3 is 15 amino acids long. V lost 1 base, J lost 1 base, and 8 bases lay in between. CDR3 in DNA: TGTGCCAGCAGCTTAGTAGGGACAAGCAATCAGCCCCAGCATTTT. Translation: CASSLVGTSNQPQHF.

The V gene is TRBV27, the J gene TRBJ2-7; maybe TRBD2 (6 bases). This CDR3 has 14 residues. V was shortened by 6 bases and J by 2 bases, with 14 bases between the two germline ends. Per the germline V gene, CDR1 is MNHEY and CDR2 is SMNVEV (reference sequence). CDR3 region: CASRVRGGTYEQYF. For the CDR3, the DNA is TGTGCCAGCAGGGTAAGGGGCGGGACCTACGAGCAGTACTTC.

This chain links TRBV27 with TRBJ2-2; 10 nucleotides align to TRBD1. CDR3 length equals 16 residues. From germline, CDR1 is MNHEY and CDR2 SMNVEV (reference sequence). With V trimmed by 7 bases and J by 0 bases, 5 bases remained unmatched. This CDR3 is CASNRGQGANTGELFF. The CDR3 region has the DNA TGTGCCAGCAATCGCGGACAGGGGGCGAACACCGGGGAGCTGTTTTTT.

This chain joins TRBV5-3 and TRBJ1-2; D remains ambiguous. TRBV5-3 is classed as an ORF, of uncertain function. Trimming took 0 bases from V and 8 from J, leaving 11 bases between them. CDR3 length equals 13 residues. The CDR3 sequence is CARSLVPKDGYTF. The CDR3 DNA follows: TGTGCCAGAAGCTTGGTGCCAAAGGACGGCTACACCTTC.

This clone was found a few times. The CDR3 DNA is TGCGCCAGCAACCAGAACGACAATGAGCAGTTCTTC. As protein: CASNQNDNEQFF. This chain links TRBV5-1 with TRBJ2-1; unclear D gene. The germline V and J ends were trimmed by 6 bases and 5 bases, with 9 bases remaining between them. In germline, CDR1 is SGHRS, CDR2 YFSETQ. The CDR3 totals 12 residues.

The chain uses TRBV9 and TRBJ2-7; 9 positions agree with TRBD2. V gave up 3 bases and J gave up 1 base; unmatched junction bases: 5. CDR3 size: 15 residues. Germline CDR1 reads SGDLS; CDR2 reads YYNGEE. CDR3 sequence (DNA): TGTGCCAGCAGCGCGGAGACTAGCGGATCCTACGAGCAGTACTTC. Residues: CASSAETSGSYEQYF.

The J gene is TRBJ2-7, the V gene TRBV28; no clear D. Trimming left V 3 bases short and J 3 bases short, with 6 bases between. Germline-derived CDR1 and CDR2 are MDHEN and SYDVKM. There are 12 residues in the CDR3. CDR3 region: CASSFSSYEQYF. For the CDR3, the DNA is TGTGCCAGCAGTTTCTCGAGCTACGAGCAGTACTTC.

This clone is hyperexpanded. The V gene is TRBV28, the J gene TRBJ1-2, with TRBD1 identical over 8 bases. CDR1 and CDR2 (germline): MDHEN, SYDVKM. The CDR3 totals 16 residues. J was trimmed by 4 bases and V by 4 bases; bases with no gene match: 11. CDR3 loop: CASSSARADRVYGYTF. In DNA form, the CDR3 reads TGTGCCAGCAGTTCTGCCCGCGCGGACAGGGTCTATGGCTACACCTTC.

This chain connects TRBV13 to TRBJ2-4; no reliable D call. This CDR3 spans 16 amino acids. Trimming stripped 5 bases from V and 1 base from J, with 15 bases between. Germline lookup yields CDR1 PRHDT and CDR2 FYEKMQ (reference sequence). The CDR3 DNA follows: TGTGCCAGCAGCAAGGCCCGCGCCGAGGCCAAAAACATTCAGTACTTC. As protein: CASSKARAEAKNIQYF.

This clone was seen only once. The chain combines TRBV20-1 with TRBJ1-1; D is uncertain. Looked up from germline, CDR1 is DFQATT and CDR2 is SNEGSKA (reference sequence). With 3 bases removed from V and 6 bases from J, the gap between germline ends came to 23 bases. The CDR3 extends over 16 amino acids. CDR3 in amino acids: CSASGFPKLVSPEAFF. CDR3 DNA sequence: TGCAGTGCTAGTGGGTTCCCTAAATTGGTTTCCCCTGAAGCTTTCTTT.

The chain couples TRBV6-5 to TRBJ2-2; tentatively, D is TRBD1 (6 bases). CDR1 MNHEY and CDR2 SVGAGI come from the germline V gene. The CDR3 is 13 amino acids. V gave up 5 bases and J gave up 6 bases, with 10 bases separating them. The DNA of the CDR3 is TGTGCCAGCAGTCTTCCAGGGGCCGGGGAGCTGTTTTTT. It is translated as CASSLPGAGELFF.

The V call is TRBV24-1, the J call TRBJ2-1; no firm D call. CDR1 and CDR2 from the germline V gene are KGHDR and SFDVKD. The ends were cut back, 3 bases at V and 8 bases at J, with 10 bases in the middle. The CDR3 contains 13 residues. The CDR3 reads CATSDVRVHEQFF. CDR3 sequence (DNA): TGTGCCACCAGTGATGTCCGGGTACATGAGCAGTTCTTC.

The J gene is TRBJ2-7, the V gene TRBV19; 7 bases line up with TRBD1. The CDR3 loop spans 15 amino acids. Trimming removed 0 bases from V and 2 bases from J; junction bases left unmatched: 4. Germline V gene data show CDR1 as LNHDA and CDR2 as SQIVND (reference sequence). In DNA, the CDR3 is TGTGCCAGTAGTATAGAGGGGACAGCTCCCTACGAGCAGTACTTC. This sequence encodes CASSIEGTAPYEQYF.